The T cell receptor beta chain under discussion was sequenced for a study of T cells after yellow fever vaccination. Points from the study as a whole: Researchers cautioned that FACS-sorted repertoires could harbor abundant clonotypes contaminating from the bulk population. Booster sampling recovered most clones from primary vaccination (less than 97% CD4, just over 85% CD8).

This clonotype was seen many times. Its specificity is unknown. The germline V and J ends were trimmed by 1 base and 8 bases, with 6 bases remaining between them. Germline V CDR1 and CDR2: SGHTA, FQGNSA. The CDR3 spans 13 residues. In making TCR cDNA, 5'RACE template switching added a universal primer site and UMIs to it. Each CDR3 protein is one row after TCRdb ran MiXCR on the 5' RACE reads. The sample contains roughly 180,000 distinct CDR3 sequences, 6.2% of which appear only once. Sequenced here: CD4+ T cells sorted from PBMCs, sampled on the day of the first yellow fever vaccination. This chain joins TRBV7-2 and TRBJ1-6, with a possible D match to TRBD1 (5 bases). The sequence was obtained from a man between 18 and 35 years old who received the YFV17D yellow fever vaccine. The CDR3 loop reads CASSLGGDSPLHF. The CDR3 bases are TGTGCCAGCAGCTTAGGGGGGGATTCACCCCTCCACTTT.